This T cell receptor beta chain emerged from a study of shared T cell receptors in the human thymus. Sequenced by immunoSEQ multiplex PCR; TCRdb stores in-frame clones only, minus some. Of roughly 550,000 clones listed, around three quarters are singletons. With 0 bases clipped from V and 5 bases from J, the junction kept 14 bases outside the gene matches. The length of the CDR3 is 19 residues. Germline loops: CDR1 MGHRA, CDR2 YSYEKL. These records were also assigned to another study, of human thymus T cells. Per that study: Surgeons resected thymus tissue during corrective heart surgery. Thymic as well as blood repertoires seemed to favor certain V and J genes unevenly.

The rearrangement uses TRBV4-1 and TRBJ2-1; 9 positions agree with TRBD2. The sequencing sample was made of thymocytes. This TCR was recovered from a boy under two years old with a congenital heart defect. The DNA of the CDR3 is TGCGCCAGCAGCCAAGATCAGGGGGTACGGCTAGCGGGACACAATGAGCAGTTCTTC. It translates to CASSQDQGVRLAGHNEQFF.